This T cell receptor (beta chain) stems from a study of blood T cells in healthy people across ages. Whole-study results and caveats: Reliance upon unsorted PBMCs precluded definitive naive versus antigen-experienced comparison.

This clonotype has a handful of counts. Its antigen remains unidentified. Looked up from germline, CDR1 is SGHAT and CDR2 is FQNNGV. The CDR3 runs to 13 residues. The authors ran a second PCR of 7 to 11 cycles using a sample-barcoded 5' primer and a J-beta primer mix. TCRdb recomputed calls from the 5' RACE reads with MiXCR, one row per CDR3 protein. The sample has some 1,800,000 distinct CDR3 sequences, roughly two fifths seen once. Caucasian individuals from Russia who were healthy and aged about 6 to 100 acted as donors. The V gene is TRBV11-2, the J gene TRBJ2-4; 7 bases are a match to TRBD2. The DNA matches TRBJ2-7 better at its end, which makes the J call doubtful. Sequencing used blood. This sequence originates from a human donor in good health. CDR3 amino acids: CASSGGGYYEQYF. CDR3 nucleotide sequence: TGTGCCAGCAGCGGGGGGGGATACTACGAGCAGTACTTC.